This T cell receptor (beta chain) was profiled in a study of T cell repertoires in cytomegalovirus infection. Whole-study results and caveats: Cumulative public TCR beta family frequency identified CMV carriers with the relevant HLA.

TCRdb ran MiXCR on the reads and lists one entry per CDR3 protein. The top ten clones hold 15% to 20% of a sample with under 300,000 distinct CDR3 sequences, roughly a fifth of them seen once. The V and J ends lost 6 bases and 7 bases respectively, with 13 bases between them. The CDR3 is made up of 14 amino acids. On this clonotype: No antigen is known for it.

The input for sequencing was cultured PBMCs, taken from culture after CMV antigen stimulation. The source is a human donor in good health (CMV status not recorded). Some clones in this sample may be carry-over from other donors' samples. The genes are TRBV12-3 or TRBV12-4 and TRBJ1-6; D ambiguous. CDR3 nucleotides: TGTGCCAGCAGCTTCAGACGGGAGAATTCACCCCTCCACTTT. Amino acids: CASSFRRENSPLHF.